This T cell receptor beta chain comes out of a study of T cells in Graves' hyperthyroidism and ophthalmopathy. The study enrolled patients aged 18 to 65 with newly diagnosed hyperthyroidism of under 2 months' duration. The V segment lost 6 bases and the J segment 6 bases; nucleotides outside the gene matches: 8. This CDR3 has 14 amino acids. RNA transcripts were the template for amplifying TCR beta CDR3 regions. HTBI primers were the set used in a first-round RT-PCR of the TCR CDR3. TCRdb re-called the multiplex PCR reads with MiXCR, one entry per CDR3 protein. The data contain approximately 640,000 distinct CDR3 sequences, around 15% of them singletons. This clonotype was recorded a few times.

This rearrangement joins TRBV12-3 or TRBV12-4 to TRBJ1-5; 7 bases agree with TRBD1. The clonotype originates from a man aged 45 to 65 with Graves' hyperthyroidism. The sequenced sample consisted of blood. CDR3 amino acids: CASSRDRETQPQHF. CDR3 DNA: TGTGCCAGCAGCCGCGACAGGGAAACTCAGCCCCAGCATTTT.